The 7 T cell receptor beta chains given below trace back to one sample, sequenced in a study of CD4 T cells in relation to SARS-CoV-2 and coronaviruses. Only in-frame clones appear in the TCRdb table, and some are missing; sequencing was by immunoSEQ multiplex PCR. The sample has about 37,000 clones, 80% to 90% seen once. Sequences were obtained from memory CD4+ T cells from PBMCs. The receptor source for this set is an adult with COVID-19.

The CDR3 sequence is CAISEFSGNTEAFF. DNA for the CDR3: TGTGCCATCAGTGAGTTCAGTGGCAACACTGAAGCTTTCTTT. The J gene is TRBJ1-1, the V gene TRBV10-3; D is uncertain. Germline assignment: CDR1 ENHRY and CDR2 SYGVKD. V was cut by 1 base and J by 2 bases, with 8 bases left in between. This CDR3 is built from 14 residues.

This clone was detected once. The rearrangement links TRBV5-4 to TRBJ2-3, with 7 nucleotides matching TRBD1. V lost 7 bases to trimming and J lost 5 bases; unmatched junction nucleotides: 10. This CDR3 region has 14 residues. The germline V gene encodes CDR1 SGHNT and CDR2 YYREEE (reference sequence). The CDR3 DNA is TGTGCCAGCGCCAGACAGGGTGAGGGAGATACGCAGTATTTT. It specifies CASARQGEGDTQYF.

This clone is a singleton in its sample. The chain couples TRBV4-1 to TRBJ2-1; D unclear. CDR3 length equals 15 residues. Trimming removed 4 bases at V and 2 bases at J, with 12 bases between. CDR1 and CDR2 from the germline V gene are MGHRA and YSYEKL. CDR3 amino acids: CASSPSTVAYNEQFF. The CDR3 region has the DNA TGCGCCAGCAGCCCCTCGACGGTAGCCTACAATGAGCAGTTCTTC.

This clone has a single count. This chain connects TRBV2 to TRBJ1-6; 7 positions match TRBD1. The J segment lost 7 bases and the V segment lost 2 bases, leaving 2 bases of the junction unmatched. CDR1 SNHLY and CDR2 FYNNEI come from the germline V gene. The CDR3 is 14 residues long. The CDR3: CASSELTGNSPLHF. CDR3 DNA: TGTGCCAGCAGTGAATTGACAGGGAATTCACCCCTCCACTTT.

This clone was found once. This chain uses TRBV7-9 with TRBJ1-4; D might be TRBD1 (5 bases). The germline V gene encodes CDR1 SEHNR and CDR2 FQNEAQ (reference sequence). The ends were cut back, 5 bases at V and 7 bases at J, with 14 bases in the middle. The CDR3 runs to 14 residues. The CDR3 DNA follows: TGTGCCAGCAGCCAGGACAACTCTGGTGAAAAACTGTTTTTT. It yields the protein CASSQDNSGEKLFF.

In this sample, this clone turned up once. V gene TRBV18 combines with J gene TRBJ2-5; 8 bases agree with TRBD2. The V segment lost 2 bases and the J segment 1 base; nucleotides outside the gene matches: 6. CDR3 length equals 16 residues. Germline CDR1 and CDR2: KGHSH and LQKENI. The CDR3 DNA is TGTGCCAGCTCACCAAGACAAGCGGGGGCCCAAGAGACCCAGTACTTC. The encoded protein is CASSPRQAGAQETQYF.

CDR3 residues: CASSWRPQETQYF. In DNA, the CDR3 is TGTGCCAGCAGCTGGAGGCCCCAAGAGACCCAGTACTTC. The V call is TRBV7-9, the J call TRBJ2-5, with a possible D match to TRBD2 (5 bases). Germline assignment: CDR1 SEHNR and CDR2 FQNEAQ (reference sequence). The CDR3 is 13 amino acids. Trimming removed 4 bases at V and 1 base at J, with 7 bases between.